The source of this T cell receptor beta chain is a study of Ad26.COV2.S vaccination and SARS-CoV-2 variants (dated by TCRdb to the early 2020s). Regarding the research as a whole: TCRbeta repertoire sequencing was used to assess the specificity and breadth of SARS-CoV-2-reactive T cell receptors after Ad26.COV2.S vaccination. The TCR-sequenced set comprised around 30 samples: roughly 19 Ad26.COV2.S vaccine recipients, 5 placebo recipients and 8 SARS-CoV-2 convalescent individuals. Results and caveats for the whole study, not just this receptor: Compared with placebo recipients, Ad26.COV2.S recipients showed higher spike-specific TCR breadth (P = 0.0014). The authors noted that the TCR breadth and depth analyses may have underestimated total T cell responses. After vaccination, substantial breadth of spike-specific CD8+ and CD4+ T cell responses was reported. Non-spike TCR breadth was comparable between vaccine and placebo recipients, consistent with the vaccine containing only spike.

In regard to this clone: Its specific antigen is unknown. No much larger clonotype is one base removed from it; base qualities were not supplied.

The immunoSEQ Assay was the method used to sequence TCRbeta CDR3 regions. After extraction, genomic DNA underwent amplification by bias-controlled multiplex PCR, followed by high-throughput sequencing. Regarding the original processing steps: To quantify the absolute abundance of every unique TCRbeta CDR3 region, sequences were collapsed and filtered. T cell fraction was estimated by normalization of TCRbeta template counts to usable DNA, with usable DNA being measured through amplification of reference genes present in all nucleated cells. Repertoire TCRs were annotated as SARS-CoV-2-specific when V gene, CDR3 amino acid sequence and J gene were exactly matched to a known reactive TCR set. MIRA supplied the reference SARS-CoV-2 TCR set, which was filtered for enrichment in COVID-19-positive ImmuneCODE repertoires so that public or cross-reactive TCRs were removed. Based on the MIRA antigens, annotated TCRs were further analysed at the level of specific ORF or position within ORF. Breadth was defined as the number of annotated unique rearrangements divided by the total number of unique productive rearrangements, and depth was defined as the summed frequency of the annotated unique rearrangements. Two-sided Wilcoxon rank-sum tests were used to compare TCR breadth between groups. Sourced from immuneACCESS, this table was stored by TCRdb with only in-frame sequences that have V and J called. A share of the clones is absent; for the studies checked, an unresolved V gene accounts for under half, and the remainder has no known explanation. V, J and clone size are those of that table, while D and trimming were read from the DNA. This sample holds 180,000 or so clones; roughly 89% were observed only once. The biggest ten clones account for under 7.5% of the sample.

The cysteine opens and the phenylalanine closes a CDR3 of 14 amino acids. Of all the DNA, just the CDR3 is kept, 42 bases in frame from base 1. Here V drops 4 bases and J drops 3 bases, and the junction holds 3 bases not matched to any gene. CDR1 and CDR2 are drawn from the germline V gene (reference sequence): MNHNY, SVGAGI. What this sample's time point label stands for: individuals recovered from natural SARS-CoV-2 infection. The sample was peripheral blood, taken after recovery from COVID-19. This clonotype was obtained from a human donor who had recovered from COVID-19. The sequence joins TRBV6-6 to TRBJ1-5; 7 junctional bases match TRBD1. In nucleotide form, the sequence is TGTGCCAGCAGTTCTACAGGGGTCAATCAGCCCCAGCATTTT. The encoded protein is CASSSTGVNQPQHF.